This T cell receptor (beta chain) stems from a study of blood T cell repertoires in COVID-19. Turning to the study itself: From T cells, B-cell-depleted T cells, or PBMCs came the material, which was cDNA or gDNA.

Trimming removed 8 bases from V and 4 bases from J, with 20 bases in between. The CDR3 runs 15 residues. Germline V lookup: CDR1 GTSNPN, CDR2 SVGIG (reference sequence). This clone appeared once. In the study's own analysis: Amplification from reference gene primers served as the basis for estimated nucleated cell counts. The assay was immunoSEQ multiplex PCR, and TCRdb's table has in-frame clones only and misses some. D and trimming were read from the DNA, whereas the V and J calls and clone size are those reported in that table. The table lists roughly 230,000 clones, more than 65% of them singletons.

This sequence originates from a man aged 50-59 years with active or convalescent COVID-19. This sequence joins TRBV30 and TRBJ2-2; D tentatively fits TRBD1 or TRBD2 (5 bases each). What was sequenced was peripheral blood. CDR3 sequence: CARGGAGAGTGELFF. The CDR3 DNA follows: TGTGCCCGGGGTGGAGCTGGGGCCGGCACCGGGGAGCTGTTTTTT.